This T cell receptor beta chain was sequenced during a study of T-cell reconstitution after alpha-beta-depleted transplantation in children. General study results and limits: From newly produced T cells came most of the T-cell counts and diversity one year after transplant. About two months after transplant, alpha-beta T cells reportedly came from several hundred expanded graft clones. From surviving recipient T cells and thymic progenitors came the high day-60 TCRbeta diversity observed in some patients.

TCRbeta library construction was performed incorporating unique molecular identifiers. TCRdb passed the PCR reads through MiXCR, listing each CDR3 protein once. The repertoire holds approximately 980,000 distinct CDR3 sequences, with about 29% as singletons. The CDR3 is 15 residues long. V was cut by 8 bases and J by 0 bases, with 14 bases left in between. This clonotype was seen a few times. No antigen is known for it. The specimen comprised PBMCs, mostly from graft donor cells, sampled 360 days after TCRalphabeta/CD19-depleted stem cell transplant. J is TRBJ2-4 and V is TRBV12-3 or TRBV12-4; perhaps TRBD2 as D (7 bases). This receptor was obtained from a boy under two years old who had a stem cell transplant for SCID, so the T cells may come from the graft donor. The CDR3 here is CASHPGGLAKNIQYF. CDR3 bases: TGTGCCAGCCATCCGGGGGGCCTAGCCAAAAACATTCAGTACTTC.